This TCR beta chain was identified during a study of CD8 T cells in ankylosing spondylitis. MiXCR, applied by TCRdb to the 5' RACE reads, yields one record per CDR3 protein. The data show 200,000 or so distinct CDR3 sequences, roughly 13% seen once. The table lists this clonotype with many counts. Material: blood, either unsorted or a sorted T cell fraction (not recorded which). This TCR was recovered from a female donor with ankylosing spondylitis or in good health (not recorded which).

This chain's CDR3 is CASSQMTSGDNEQFF. The DNA of the CDR3 is TGTGCCAGCAGTCAAATGACTAGCGGGGACAATGAGCAGTTCTTC. The V and J genes are TRBV12-3 or TRBV12-4 and TRBJ2-1, with TRBD2 matching 11 bases. With V trimmed by 5 bases and J by 5 bases, 5 bases remained unmatched. CDR3 size: 15 residues.